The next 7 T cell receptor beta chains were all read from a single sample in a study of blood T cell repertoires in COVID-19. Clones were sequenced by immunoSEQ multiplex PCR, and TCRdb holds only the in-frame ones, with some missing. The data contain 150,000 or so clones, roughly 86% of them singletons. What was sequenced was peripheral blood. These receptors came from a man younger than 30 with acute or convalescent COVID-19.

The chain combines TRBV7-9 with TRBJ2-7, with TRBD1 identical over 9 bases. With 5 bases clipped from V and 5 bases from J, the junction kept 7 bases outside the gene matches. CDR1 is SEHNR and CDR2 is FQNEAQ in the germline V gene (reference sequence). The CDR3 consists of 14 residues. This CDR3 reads CASSEQGASNEQYF. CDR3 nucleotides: TGTGCCAGCAGCGAACAGGGGGCGTCCAACGAGCAGTACTTC. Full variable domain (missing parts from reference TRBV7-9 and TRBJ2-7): DTGVSQNPRHKITKRGQNVTFRCDPISEHNRLYWYRQTLGQGPEFLTYFQNEAQLEKSRLLSDRFSAERPKGSFSTLEIQRTEQGDSAMYLCASSEQGASNEQYFGPGTRLTVT.

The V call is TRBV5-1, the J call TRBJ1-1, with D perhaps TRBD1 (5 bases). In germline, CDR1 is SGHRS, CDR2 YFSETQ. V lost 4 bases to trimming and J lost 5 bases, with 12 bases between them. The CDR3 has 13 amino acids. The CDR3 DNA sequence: TGCGCCAGCAGCCCAGGGTCCGGAACTGAAGCTTTCTTT. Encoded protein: CASSPGSGTEAFF.

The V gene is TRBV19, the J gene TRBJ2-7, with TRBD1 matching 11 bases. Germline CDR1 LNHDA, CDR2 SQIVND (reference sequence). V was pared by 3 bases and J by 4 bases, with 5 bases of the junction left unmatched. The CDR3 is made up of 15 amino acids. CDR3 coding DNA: TGTGCCAGTAGTATGGGACAGGGGGATTCATACGAGCAGTACTTC. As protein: CASSMGQGDSYEQYF.

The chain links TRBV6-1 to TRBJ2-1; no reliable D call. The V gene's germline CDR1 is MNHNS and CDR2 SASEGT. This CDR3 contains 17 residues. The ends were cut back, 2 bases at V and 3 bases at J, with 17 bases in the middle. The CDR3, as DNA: TGTGCCAGCAGTGAATATAAGGAGTCCTCCCTCTACAATGAGCAGTTCTTC. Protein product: CASSEYKESSLYNEQFF.

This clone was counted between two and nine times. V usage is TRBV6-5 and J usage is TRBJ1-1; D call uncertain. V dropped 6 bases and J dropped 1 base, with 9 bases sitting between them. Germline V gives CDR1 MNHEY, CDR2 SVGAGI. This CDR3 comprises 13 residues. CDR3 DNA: TGTGCCAGCAGCCTGGAGGGGAACACTGAAGCTTTCTTT. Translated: CASSLEGNTEAFF.

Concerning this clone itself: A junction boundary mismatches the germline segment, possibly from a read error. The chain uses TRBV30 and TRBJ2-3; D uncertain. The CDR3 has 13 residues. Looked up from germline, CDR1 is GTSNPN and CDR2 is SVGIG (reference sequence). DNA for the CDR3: TGTGTCTGGAGTGTAGCCCCTACAGATACGCAGTATTTT. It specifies CVWSVAPTDTQYF.

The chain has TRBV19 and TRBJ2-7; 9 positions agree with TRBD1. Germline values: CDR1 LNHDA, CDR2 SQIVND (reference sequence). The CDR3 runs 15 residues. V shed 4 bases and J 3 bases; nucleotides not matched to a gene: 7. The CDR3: CASSREQGAVYEQYF. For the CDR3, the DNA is TGTGCCAGTAGTAGGGAACAGGGGGCTGTCTACGAGCAGTACTTC.